This T cell receptor beta chain was recovered during a study of tumor-infiltrating lymphocytes in primary liver carcinoma. This clonotype occurred many times. Germline DNA was extracted alongside blood RNA, which was obtained from unsorted whole blood. TCR beta cDNA was prepared out of approximately 500 ng total RNA by means of a constant-region primer. Slightly modified ARM-PCR, run as three nested multiplex PCR rounds, produced the TCR beta libraries. With TRBV1-TRBV30 forward primers and a C-beta reverse primer, the first two PCR rounds were run for 9 to 10 cycles each. Each CDR3 protein is one row after TCRdb ran MiXCR on the multiplex PCR reads. This sample has hundreds of thousands of distinct CDR3 sequences, with around three fifths found just once. The germline V and J ends were trimmed by 3 bases and 7 bases, with 16 bases remaining between them. Per the germline V gene, CDR1 is SQVTM and CDR2 is ANQGSEA. CDR3 length equals 14 residues.

The chain has TRBV29-1 and TRBJ2-1; D unresolved. Sequencing was performed on peripheral blood. The TCR comes from a woman under 40 with primary liver carcinoma and hepatitis B virus infection. The chain's CDR3 is CSVDQVGQWNEQFF. DNA of the CDR3: TGCAGCGTTGATCAGGTAGGGCAATGGAATGAGCAGTTCTTC.